This T cell receptor beta chain is drawn from a study of cytomegalovirus exposure and HLA in healthy donors. Concerning this clone itself: Its antigen is unidentified.

13 Jbeta primers and 60 Vbeta primers were used for the PCR. In the authors' methods: Later reanalysis found about 80 million unique TCR beta chains, roughly 10 million of them shared. Produced via immunoSEQ multiplex PCR; TCRdb's table is partial and in-frame only. V, J and clone size derive from that table, while D and trimming were established from the DNA sequence. This sample has around 180,000 clones; roughly 83% occur once, and the top ten carry about 0.25%. V was pared by 0 bases and J by 5 bases, with 13 bases between. There are 15 residues in the CDR3. In germline, CDR1 is MGHRA, CDR2 YSYEKL. General study findings and limits: Several of the most significant clusters appeared, in a later analysis, to be linked to common viral pathogens. The classifier, whose performance was assessed in both the original and validation cohorts, reportedly diagnosed cytomegalovirus status with high specificity and sensitivity.

V usage is TRBV4-1 and J usage is TRBJ2-5; tentatively, D is TRBD1 (6 bases). The specimen was PBMCs. The clonotype originates from a boy between 10 and 17 years old in good health and CMV-seronegative. CDR3 sequence: CASSQDQGLEETQYF. The DNA of the CDR3 is TGCGCCAGCAGCCAAGACCAGGGGCTGGAGGAGACCCAGTACTTC.